The clone carrying this TCR beta chain showed up many times. What it binds is not known. Germline CDR1 and CDR2: DFQATT and SNEGSKA (reference sequence). The CDR3 consists of 20 residues. With V trimmed by 2 bases and J by 2 bases, 15 bases remained unmatched. This sample was included in a study of prognosis after radiotherapy for stage I lung cancer. Study as a whole: Of the enrolled patients, around 15 had newly diagnosed primary stage I lung tumors, while a few had oligometastatic NSCLC following surgical resection of the primary tumor. Ages of the approximately 12 men and roughly 6 women ranged roughly 53 to 84 years, median 74.5. Study observations and caveats: The authors did not determine whether the expanded TCR clones were tumor-specific. Counted unique TCR clones declined after stereotactic body radiation therapy (median around 9,500 versus 6,500).

By two-round multiplex PCR, the TCR beta CDR3 was amplified from genomic DNA. Primers were specific to each TRBV and TRBJ gene in first-round PCR. TCRdb recomputed calls from the multiplex PCR reads with MiXCR, one row per CDR3 protein. The sample lists roughly 11,000 distinct CDR3 sequences, 45% to 65% occurring once. The source of this sequence is a donor aged 50 or older with non-small cell lung cancer. The rearrangement uses TRBV20-1 and TRBJ2-5; TRBD2 matches 15 bases. The specimen was PBMCs, collected before or after stereotactic body radiation therapy (not recorded which). CDR3 residues: CSARPQWRTSGGGIQETQYF. The CDR3 nucleotides are TGCAGTGCTAGACCGCAGTGGAGGACTAGCGGGGGGGGTATTCAAGAGACCCAGTACTTC.